The 9 T cell receptor beta chains below all came from one sample that was sequenced in a study of cytomegalovirus exposure and HLA in healthy donors. It was with 60 Vbeta and 13 Jbeta primers that the PCR ran. The protocol was immunoSEQ multiplex PCR, while the TCRdb copy is restricted to in-frame clones and leaves out a portion. The sample yields over 150,000 clones, 60% to 85% seen once. Sample: PBMCs. All receptors come from a woman aged 40 to 55 in good health and CMV-seronegative.

This sequence joins TRBV7-9 and TRBJ1-2; D unresolved. Trimming removed 3 bases from V and 4 bases from J, with 9 bases in between. The CDR3 is made up of 13 amino acids. From germline, CDR1 is SEHNR and CDR2 FQNEAQ (reference sequence). The CDR3 DNA sequence: TGTGCCAGCAGCTTCGATTTGGCCTATGGCTACACCTTC. Amino acids: CASSFDLAYGYTF.

The V gene is TRBV2, the J gene TRBJ2-5, with 7 bases that match TRBD2. Germline-derived CDR1 and CDR2 are SNHLY and FYNNEI. The CDR3 totals 13 residues. Unmatched junction bases numbered 6, after V lost 8 bases and J lost 3 bases. In nucleotides, the CDR3 is TGTGCCAGCTCACCAAGCGGGGAAGAGACCCAGTACTTC. As protein: CASSPSGEETQYF.

This clone was detected only a few times. The rearrangement uses TRBV6-6 and TRBJ2-1; no clear D. The germline V gene has CDR1 MNHNY and CDR2 SVGAGI (reference sequence). The ends were cut back, 2 bases at V and 9 bases at J, with 14 bases in the middle. The CDR3 is made up of 14 amino acids. The CDR3 reads CASSYPPAASEQFF. The DNA of the CDR3 is TGTGCCAGCAGTTACCCCCCCGCGGCCAGTGAGCAGTTCTTC.

The genes are TRBV30 and TRBJ1-2; D is uncertain. Germline-derived CDR1 and CDR2 are GTSNPN and SVGIG (reference sequence). The V and J ends lost 0 bases and 4 bases respectively, with 15 bases between them. This CDR3 spans 15 amino acids. The CDR3 coding sequence is TGTGCCTGGAGTGTACCCCACTCCGGGAGCTATGGCTACACCTTC. This gives the protein CAWSVPHSGSYGYTF.

The chain joins TRBV5-1 to TRBJ2-3; TRBD2 matches at 8 bases. Per germline, CDR1 SGHRS and CDR2 YFSETQ. The trim removed 3 bases at V and 3 bases at J, leaving 6 bases unmatched. The CDR3 has 15 residues. In DNA, the CDR3 is TGCGCCAGCAGCTCCGGGGGGGCCTATACAGATACGCAGTATTTT. It translates to CASSSGGAYTDTQYF.

This chain's CDR3 is CASSVAVVGSGAFF. CDR3 DNA: TGTGCCAGCAGCGTAGCTGTCGTAGGGAGTGGAGCTTTCTTT. V gene TRBV9 combines with J gene TRBJ1-1; unclear D gene. The germline V and J ends were trimmed by 0 bases and 10 bases, with 16 bases remaining between them. The CDR3 has 14 amino acids. CDR1 and CDR2 from the germline V gene are SGDLS and YYNGEE.

The chain links TRBV6-4 to TRBJ1-2, with unresolved D. V lost 9 bases and J lost 2, with 16 bases in between. The CDR3 is made up of 14 amino acids. The germline gives CDR1 MRHNA, CDR2 SNTAGT. This CDR3 is CASSRQTGNYGYTF. CDR3 nucleotide sequence: TGTGCCAGTAGTCGCCAGACGGGAAACTATGGCTACACCTTC.

This clone occurred a few times. The chain links TRBV5-1 to TRBJ2-1; 14 bases map to TRBD2. Trimming removed 3 bases from V and 2 bases from J; junction bases left unmatched: 1. Germline assignment: CDR1 SGHRS and CDR2 YFSETQ. The CDR3 loop spans 16 amino acids. CDR3 sequence reads: CASSWTSGGTYNEQFF. CDR3 in DNA: TGCGCCAGCAGCTGGACTAGCGGGGGGACCTACAATGAGCAGTTCTTC.

A note on this clone: At one end the junction does not follow the germline gene, possibly because of a read error. This chain uses TRBV7-7 with TRBJ2-1; a weak D match, TRBD1 (6 bases). The germline V gene encodes CDR1 SSHAT and CDR2 FNYEAQ (reference sequence). CDR3 size: 15 residues. The CDR3 loop reads CASSLTGAAYNEQFF. For the CDR3, the DNA is TGTGCTAGCAGCTTGACAGGCGCAGCCTACAATGAGCAGTTCTTC.